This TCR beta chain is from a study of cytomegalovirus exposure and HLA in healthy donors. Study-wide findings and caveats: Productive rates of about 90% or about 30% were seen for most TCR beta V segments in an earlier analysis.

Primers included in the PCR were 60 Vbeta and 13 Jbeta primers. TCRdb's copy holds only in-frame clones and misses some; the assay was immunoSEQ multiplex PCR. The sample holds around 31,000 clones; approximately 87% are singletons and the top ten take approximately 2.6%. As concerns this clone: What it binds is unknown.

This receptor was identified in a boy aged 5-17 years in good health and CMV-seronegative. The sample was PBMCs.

CDR3 protein: CASSQTSGGYEQYF. DNA of the CDR3: TGCGCCAGCAGCCAGACTAGCGGGGGCTACGAGCAGTACTTC. The V gene is TRBV4-3, the J gene TRBJ2-7, with 12 bases that match TRBD2. Losses at the gene ends were 3 bases for V and 3 bases for J; bases not matched to a gene: 0. Germline-derived CDR1 and CDR2 are LGHNA and YSLEER. The CDR3 spans 14 residues.